The 26 T cell receptor beta chains presented below share a single source sample, sequenced in a study of T cells in Graves' hyperthyroidism and ophthalmopathy. Regions amplified from RNA transcripts were the TCR beta CDR3 regions. When the TCR CDR3 underwent first-round RT-PCR, the HTBI primer set was used. TCRdb analysed the multiplex PCR reads with MiXCR anew, one entry per CDR3 protein. Among more than 500,000 distinct CDR3 sequences, about 14% were seen once, and the ten largest hold approximately 15%. The sample consisted of blood. All receptors derive from a woman aged 35 to 49 with Graves' hyperthyroidism.

This clonotype showed up many times. This CDR3 is CASRDRGTSGIWSHEQFF. The CDR3 DNA sequence: TGTGCCAGCAGGGACAGGGGGACTAGCGGGATTTGGTCCCATGAGCAGTTCTTC. This chain links TRBV28 with TRBJ2-1; 13 bases agree with TRBD2. The CDR3 runs 18 residues. V lost 6 bases, J lost 8 bases, and 16 bases stayed unmatched. Germline V gives CDR1 MDHEN, CDR2 SYDVKM.

This chain uses TRBV20-1 with TRBJ1-1; D uncertain. The CDR3 sequence is 13 residues long. CDR1 is DFQATT, CDR2 SNEGSKA, per germline (reference sequence). V shed 5 bases and J shed 1 base, with 11 bases lying between them. Here the CDR3 DNA reads TGCAGTGCTGGCAATTGGGAGAACACTGAAGCTTTCTTT. It encodes CSAGNWENTEAFF.

Comment on this clonotype: Just one base apart from a much larger clone, this may be a read error. This chain joins TRBV12-3 or TRBV12-4 and TRBJ2-4; D could derive from TRBD1 or TRBD2 (5 bases each). The length of the CDR3 is 17 residues. V lost 7 bases to trimming and J lost 0 bases, with 19 bases between them. Here the CDR3 reads CASTLSRIGTAKNIQYF. The CDR3 region has the DNA TGTGCCAGCACACTTAGTAGGATCGGGACAGCCAAAAACATTCAGTACTTC.

This clonotype was counted only a few times. This chain uses TRBV6-4 with TRBJ2-7; weak D call: TRBD2 (5 bases). Trimming removed 5 bases at V and 5 bases at J, with 19 bases between. Germline CDR1 and CDR2: MRHNA and SNTAGT. There are 15 residues in the CDR3. The CDR3 sequence is CASSSSGSLYHEQYF. The CDR3 nucleotides read TGTGCCAGCAGTTCAAGTGGGAGTTTGTACCACGAGCAGTACTTC.

This clonotype has at least ten counts. This chain connects TRBV7-9 to TRBJ1-2; maybe TRBD1 (5 bases). Trimming left V 3 bases short and J 3 bases short, with 11 bases between. The CDR3 has 14 amino acids. Germline V gene data show CDR1 as SEHNR and CDR2 as FQNEAQ (reference sequence). The CDR3 bases are TGTGCCAGCAGCTTGGCAGGGTCTCACTATGGCTACACCTTC. It encodes CASSLAGSHYGYTF.

This clonotype came up many times. This sequence joins TRBV2 and TRBJ2-4; 7 bases match TRBD2. Germline CDR1 is SNHLY and CDR2 is FYNNEI. Unmatched junction bases numbered 7, after V lost 2 bases and J lost 9 bases. This CDR3 is 14 amino acids long. The CDR3 DNA sequence: TGTGCCAGCAGTGAAACGGGAACGGGAGGCATTCAGTACTTC. Translating gives CASSETGTGGIQYF.

The rearrangement joins TRBV7-9 to TRBJ1-2, with a possible D match to TRBD1 (6 bases). Germline V lookup: CDR1 SEHNR, CDR2 FQNEAQ (reference sequence). V lost 6 bases, J lost 2 bases, and 22 bases lay in between. The CDR3 spans 17 residues. The CDR3: CASRPPGHPILNYGYTF. The CDR3 DNA is TGTGCCAGCAGGCCTCCGGGACACCCTATATTAAACTATGGCTACACCTTC.

This clonotype was found many times. The chain combines TRBV6-1 with TRBJ2-7; 10 bases map to TRBD2. Germline lookup yields CDR1 MNHNS and CDR2 SASEGT. Trimming took 7 bases from V and 1 from J; bases not matched to a gene: 10. This CDR3 has 16 amino acids. For the CDR3, the DNA is TGTGCCAGCAAGGGGCTAGCGGGAGATTCTTCCTACGAGCAGTACTTC. This sequence encodes CASKGLAGDSSYEQYF.

This clonotype was counted ten times or more. This chain joins TRBV5-1 and TRBJ2-1; possibly TRBD1 or TRBD2 for D (5 bases each). V was pared by 0 bases and J by 10 bases, with 20 bases between. The CDR3 runs to 16 residues. Germline V CDR1 and CDR2: SGHRS, YFSETQ. The CDR3 region has the DNA TGCGCCAGCAGCTTGGACTTCGGGGACGGCCGGAAAGAGCAGTTCTTC. It codes for CASSLDFGDGRKEQFF.

The chain joins TRBV7-9 to TRBJ1-1, with 9 bases identical to TRBD1. In germline, CDR1 is SEHNR, CDR2 FQNEAQ (reference sequence). The CDR3 contains 16 residues. V dropped 6 bases and J dropped 2; count of bases not matched to a gene: 10. The CDR3 is CASRQPGTGPNTEAFF. In DNA form, the CDR3 reads TGTGCCAGCAGGCAGCCCGGGACAGGGCCCAACACTGAAGCTTTCTTT.

This clonotype was detected only a few times. This chain connects TRBV12-3 or TRBV12-4 to TRBJ2-1, with D unclear. The CDR3 sequence is 11 residues long. The ends were cut back, 5 bases at V and 9 bases at J, with 8 bases in the middle. CDR3 sequence: CASSPASEQFF. DNA of the CDR3: TGTGCCAGCAGTCCCGCCAGTGAGCAGTTCTTC.

In this sample, this clonotype turned up many times. This chain links TRBV18 with TRBJ2-1; 12 bases map to TRBD2. CDR3 size: 16 residues. Per the germline V gene, CDR1 is KGHSH and CDR2 is LQKENI. Trimming cost V 2 bases and J 7 bases; bases outside gene matches: 6. CDR3 amino acids: CASSPTTSGSGNEQFF. For the CDR3, the DNA is TGTGCCAGCTCACCAACGACTAGCGGGAGCGGAAATGAGCAGTTCTTC. Drawing the rest from reference TRBV18 and TRBJ2-1, the complete variable domain is NAGVMQNPRHLVRRRGQEARLRCSPMKGHSHVYWYRQLPEEGLKFMVYLQKENIIDESGMPKERFSAEFPKEGPSILRIQQVVRGDSAAYFCASSPTTSGSGNEQFFGPGTRLTVL.

Ten or more counts support this clonotype. The chain employs TRBV20-1 and TRBJ2-1; no firm D call. CDR1 DFQATT and CDR2 SNEGSKA come from the germline V gene (reference sequence). Between the trimmed V and J ends, which lost 2 bases and 0 bases, there was a span of 11 bases. The CDR3 is 15 residues long. The CDR3: CSARPDRFSYNEQFF. As DNA, the CDR3 is TGCAGTGCTAGACCTGATCGGTTCTCCTACAATGAGCAGTTCTTC.

In its sample, this clonotype was seen many times. The gene calls are TRBV2 and TRBJ2-6, with 7 bases matching TRBD1. Losses at the gene ends were 4 bases for V and 2 bases for J; bases not matched to a gene: 5. Germline assignment: CDR1 SNHLY and CDR2 FYNNEI. CDR3 size: 16 residues. The CDR3 DNA is TGTGCCAGCAGTGGGGGGACAGTGCCTGGGGCCAACGTCCTGACTTTC. It encodes CASSGGTVPGANVLTF.

This clonotype was seen a handful of times. V and J are TRBV5-6 and TRBJ2-7; a possible D gene is TRBD2 (5 bases). CDR3 length equals 13 residues. Germline CDR1 and CDR2: SGHDT and YYEEEE. V lost 7 bases, J lost 2 bases, and 13 bases lay in between. CDR3 sequence reads: CASRNDGTYEQYF. DNA of the CDR3: TGTGCCAGCCGAAACGACGGGACCTACGAGCAGTACTTC.

The J gene is TRBJ2-3, the V gene TRBV7-9; D perhaps matches TRBD1 (7 bases). Germline CDR1 and CDR2: SEHNR and FQNEAQ (reference sequence). This CDR3 spans 15 amino acids. V gave up 2 bases and J gave up 4 bases, with 13 bases separating them. The CDR3 nucleotides are TGTGCCAGCAGCTTATTTGGAGGGGGCGCAGATACGCAGTATTTT. Translated, it gives CASSLFGGGADTQYF. Full variable domain (rest looked up from reference TRBV7-9 and TRBJ2-3): DTGVSQNPRHKITKRGQNVTFRCDPISEHNRLYWYRQTLGQGPEFLTYFQNEAQLEKSRLLSDRFSAERPKGSFSTLEIQRTEQGDSAMYLCASSLFGGGADTQYFGPGTRLTVL.

This clonotype was counted many times. This chain links TRBV9 with TRBJ1-1, with TRBD1 matching over 9 bases. The CDR3 is 15 residues long. Germline V CDR1 and CDR2: SGDLS, YYNGEE. J gave up 6 bases and V 3 bases, and 9 bases lay outside the gene matches. This CDR3 reads CASSASGQGGPEAFF. The CDR3 DNA follows: TGTGCCAGCAGCGCCTCGGGACAGGGAGGACCTGAAGCTTTCTTT.

In this sample, this clonotype turned up a few times. V is TRBV19 and J is TRBJ2-1; the match to TRBD2 covers 7 bases. The CDR3 sequence is 13 residues long. The V segment lost 5 bases and the J segment 10 bases; nucleotides outside the gene matches: 8. Germline-derived CDR1 and CDR2 are LNHDA and SQIVND (reference sequence). The CDR3 sequence: CASSFQAGQEQFF. The CDR3 DNA reads as TGTGCCAGTAGTTTTCAAGCGGGGCAAGAGCAGTTCTTC. The full variable domain, rest sourced from reference TRBV19 and TRBJ2-1, is DGGITQSPKYLFRKEGQNVTLSCEQNLNHDAMYWYRQDPGQGLRLIYYSQIVNDFQKGDIAEGYSVSREKKESFPLTVTSAQKNPTAFYLCASSFQAGQEQFFGPGTRLTVL.

The sample holds many counts of this clonotype. The CDR3 sequence: CSAREPVIYEQYF. Here the CDR3 DNA reads TGCAGTGCTAGAGAGCCCGTTATCTACGAGCAGTACTTC. The chain uses TRBV20-1 and TRBJ2-7; no definite D call. Trimming pared 0 bases from V and 3 bases from J, leaving 9 bases between. Germline assignment: CDR1 DFQATT and CDR2 SNEGSKA (reference sequence). CDR3 size: 13 residues.

This clonotype was observed a few times. The chain carries TRBV28 and TRBJ2-3, with D hard to call. Trimming stripped 6 bases from V and 8 bases from J, with 9 bases between. The CDR3 has 11 amino acids. The germline V gene has CDR1 MDHEN and CDR2 SYDVKM. CDR3 residues: CASRAPGTQYF. CDR3 coding DNA: TGTGCCAGCAGGGCCCCGGGTACGCAGTATTTT.

This clonotype was recorded a few times. The chain joins TRBV4-2 to TRBJ1-4; maybe TRBD1 (5 bases). The CDR3 has 17 residues. With 5 bases removed from V and 0 bases from J, the gap between germline ends came to 16 bases. The germline CDR1 and CDR2 sequences are LGHNA and YNFKEQ. Written as DNA, the CDR3 is TGTGCCAGCAGCAATCATGGGGCCTTCTCAACTAATGAAAAACTGTTTTTT. Protein: CASSNHGAFSTNEKLFF.

This clonotype was seen many times. This could be a read error, since a much larger clone is one nucleotide away. The chain has TRBV7-8 and TRBJ2-2; D gene uncertain. V was trimmed by 4 bases and J by 0 bases, leaving 6 bases between them. The germline V gene encodes CDR1 SGHVS and CDR2 FQNEAQ. This CDR3 contains 14 residues. The CDR3 here is CASSSQANTGELFF. The CDR3, as DNA: TGTGCCAGCAGCTCCCAGGCGAACACCGGGGAGCTGTTTTTT.

This clonotype appeared many times. Germline is not matched at one junction end, which may reflect a read error. This chain joins TRBV6-4 and TRBJ2-7, with 9 bases identical to TRBD2. The germline V gene encodes CDR1 MRHNA and CDR2 SNTAGT. This CDR3 has 16 amino acids. CDR3 nucleotides: TGTGCCAGCAGTTACTCGCCTAGCGGGACGCCTACCGAGCAGTACTTC. It translates to CASSYSPSGTPTEQYF.

V and J are TRBV6-2 or TRBV6-3 and TRBJ2-1; D gene unclear. Germline CDR1 MNHEY, CDR2 SVGEGT. The CDR3 has 15 residues. Trimming took 4 bases from V and 5 from J, leaving 15 bases between them. CDR3 region: CASSSRLPGDNEQFF. The CDR3 nucleotides read TGTGCCAGCAGTTCAAGACTCCCTGGTGACAATGAGCAGTTCTTC.

In regard to this clonotype: Just one base apart from a much larger clone, this may be a read error. The CDR3 nucleotides are TGTGCCAGCAGTGTCGGACTAGCGGGGCAAGAGACCCAGTACTTC. Translated, it gives CASSVGLAGQETQYF. The chain has TRBV27 and TRBJ2-5; TRBD2 agrees at 12 bases. This CDR3 is 15 amino acids long. Germline CDR1 and CDR2: MNHEY and SMNVEV (reference sequence). V dropped 5 bases and J dropped 2; count of bases not matched to a gene: 3.

Comments on this clonotype: This may be a read error: a much more frequent sequence differs by one nucleotide. This is likely a read error, given that the CDR3 carries no conserved phenylalanine or tryptophan at its end. The rearrangement joins TRBV7-9 to TRBJ1-5; D possibly corresponds to TRBD1 (6 bases). V was shortened by 5 bases and J by 7 bases, with 15 bases between the two germline ends. Germline CDR1 reads SEHNR; CDR2 reads FQNEAQ (reference sequence). This CDR3 contains 14 residues. CDR3 coding DNA: TGTGCCAGCAGCCTCGAAGGGGGTAGCCAGCCCCAGCATTTG. Translating gives CASSLEGGSQPQHL.